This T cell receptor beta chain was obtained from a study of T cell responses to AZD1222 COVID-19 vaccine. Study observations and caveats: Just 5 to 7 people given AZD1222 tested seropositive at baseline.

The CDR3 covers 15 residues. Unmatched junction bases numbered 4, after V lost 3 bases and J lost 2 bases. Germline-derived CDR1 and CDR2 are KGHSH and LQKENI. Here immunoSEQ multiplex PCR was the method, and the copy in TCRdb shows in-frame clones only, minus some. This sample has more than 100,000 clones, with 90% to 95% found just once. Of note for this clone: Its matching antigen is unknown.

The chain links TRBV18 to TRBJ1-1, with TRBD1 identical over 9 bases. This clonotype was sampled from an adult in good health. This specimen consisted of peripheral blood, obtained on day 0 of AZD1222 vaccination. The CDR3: CASSPGDRVNTEAFF. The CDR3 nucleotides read TGTGCCAGCTCACCCGGGGACAGGGTCAACACTGAAGCTTTCTTT.